This TCR beta chain was profiled in a study of T cell responses to AZD1222 COVID-19 vaccine. With respect to this clone: Antigen unknown.

With 4 bases clipped from V and 2 bases from J, the junction kept 7 bases outside the gene matches. The CDR3 is made up of 16 amino acids. Germline V gene data show CDR1 as SGHRS and CDR2 as YFSETQ. General study results and limits: Repertoire samples came only from after the peak T cell response. Clonal diversity was possibly underestimated, and white British individuals and females predominated among donors.

TCRdb's table, derived via immunoSEQ multiplex PCR, lists solely in-frame clones and lacks some. The sample carries around 140,000 clones, approximately 92% recorded once. This sequence was found in an adult in good health. The rearrangement links TRBV5-1 to TRBJ1-4; 8 positions match TRBD1. The source material was peripheral blood, sampled on day 0 of AZD1222 vaccination. The CDR3 protein is CASSPGTGKTNEKLFF. The CDR3 DNA is TGCGCCAGCAGCCCGGGGACAGGAAAGACTAATGAAAAACTGTTTTTT. The full variable domain, with the rest looked up from reference TRBV5-1 and TRBJ1-4, is KAGVTQTPRYLIKTRGQQVTLSCSPISGHRSVSWYQQTPGQGLQFLFEYFSETQRNKGNFPGRFSGRQFSNSRSEMNVSTLELGDSALYLCASSPGTGKTNEKLFFGSGTQLSVL.